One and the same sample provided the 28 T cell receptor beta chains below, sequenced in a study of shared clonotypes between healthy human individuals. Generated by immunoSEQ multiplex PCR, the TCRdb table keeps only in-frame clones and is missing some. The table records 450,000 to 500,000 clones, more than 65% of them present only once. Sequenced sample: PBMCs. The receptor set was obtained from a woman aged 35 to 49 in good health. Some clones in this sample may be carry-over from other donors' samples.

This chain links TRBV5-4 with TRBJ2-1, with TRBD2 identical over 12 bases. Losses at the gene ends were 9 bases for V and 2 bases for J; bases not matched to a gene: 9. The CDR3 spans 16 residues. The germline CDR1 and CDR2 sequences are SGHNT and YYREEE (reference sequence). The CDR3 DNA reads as TGTGCCACCGCTACGACTAGCGGGAGTACCTACAATGAGCAGTTCTTC. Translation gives CATATTSGSTYNEQFF.

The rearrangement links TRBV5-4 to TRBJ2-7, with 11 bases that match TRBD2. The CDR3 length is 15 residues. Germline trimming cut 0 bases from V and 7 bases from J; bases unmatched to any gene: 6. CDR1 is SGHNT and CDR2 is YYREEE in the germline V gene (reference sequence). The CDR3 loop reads CASSLELAGAGEQYF. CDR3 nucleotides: TGTGCCAGCAGCTTGGAACTAGCGGGAGCAGGGGAGCAGTACTTC.

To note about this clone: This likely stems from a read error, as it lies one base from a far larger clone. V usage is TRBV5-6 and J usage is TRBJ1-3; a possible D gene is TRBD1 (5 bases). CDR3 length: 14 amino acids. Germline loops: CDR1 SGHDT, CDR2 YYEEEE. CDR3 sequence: CASSLGQQGNTIHF. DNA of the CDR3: TGTGCCAGCAGCTTGGGACAGCAAGGAAACACCATACATTTT.

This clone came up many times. CDR3 nucleotides: TGTGCCAGCAGTTTATCTGTAGCGGGAGGTGGCGAGCAGTACTTC. Its translation: CASSLSVAGGGEQYF. The rearrangement uses TRBV27 and TRBJ2-7; 10 bases line up with TRBD2. The V segment lost 0 bases and the J segment 6 bases; nucleotides outside the gene matches: 5. The CDR3 sequence is 15 residues long. Looked up from germline, CDR1 is MNHEY and CDR2 is SMNVEV (reference sequence).

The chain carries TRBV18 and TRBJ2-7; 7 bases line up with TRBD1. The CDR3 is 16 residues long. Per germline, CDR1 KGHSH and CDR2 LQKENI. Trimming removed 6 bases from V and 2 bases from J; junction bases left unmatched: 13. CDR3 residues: CASSPSGTASPYEQYF. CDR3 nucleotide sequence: TGTGCCAGCTCGCCGTCCGGGACAGCGTCCCCCTACGAGCAGTACTTC.

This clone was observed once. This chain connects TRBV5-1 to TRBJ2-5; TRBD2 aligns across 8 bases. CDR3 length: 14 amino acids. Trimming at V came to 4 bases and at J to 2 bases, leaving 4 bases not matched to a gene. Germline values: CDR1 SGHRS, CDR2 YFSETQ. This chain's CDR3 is CASSRASGQETQYF. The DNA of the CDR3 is TGCGCCAGCAGCAGAGCTAGCGGGCAAGAGACCCAGTACTTC.

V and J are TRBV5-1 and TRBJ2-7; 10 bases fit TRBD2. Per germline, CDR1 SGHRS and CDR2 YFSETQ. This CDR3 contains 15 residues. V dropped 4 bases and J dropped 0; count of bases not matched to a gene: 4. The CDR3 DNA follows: TGCGCCAGCAGCGCTCTAGCGGGGGTCTCCTACGAGCAGTACTTC. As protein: CASSALAGVSYEQYF.

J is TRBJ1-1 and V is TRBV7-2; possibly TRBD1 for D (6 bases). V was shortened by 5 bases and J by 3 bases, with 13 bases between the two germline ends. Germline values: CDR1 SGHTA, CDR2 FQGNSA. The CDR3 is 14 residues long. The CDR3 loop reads CASSPWTEHTEAFF. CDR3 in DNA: TGTGCCAGCAGCCCCTGGACAGAGCACACTGAAGCTTTCTTT.

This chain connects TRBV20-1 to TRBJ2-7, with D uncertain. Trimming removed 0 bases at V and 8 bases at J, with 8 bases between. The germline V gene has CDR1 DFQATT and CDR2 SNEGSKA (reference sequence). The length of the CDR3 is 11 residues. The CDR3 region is CSARDGFKQYF. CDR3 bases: TGCAGTGCTAGAGATGGATTCAAGCAGTACTTC.

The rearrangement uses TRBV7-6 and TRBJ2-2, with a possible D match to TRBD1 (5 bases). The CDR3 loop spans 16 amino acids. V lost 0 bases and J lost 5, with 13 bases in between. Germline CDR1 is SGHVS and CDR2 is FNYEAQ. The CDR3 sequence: CASSLAGSQGTGELFF. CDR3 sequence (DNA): TGTGCCAGCAGCTTAGCCGGGTCCCAGGGTACCGGGGAGCTGTTTTTT. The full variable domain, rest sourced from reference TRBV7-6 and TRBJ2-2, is GAGVSQSPRYKVTKRGQDVALRCDPISGHVSLYWYRQALGQGPEFLTYFNYEAQQDKSGLPNDRFSAERPEGSISTLTIQRTEQRDSAMYRCASSLAGSQGTGELFFGEGSRLTVL.

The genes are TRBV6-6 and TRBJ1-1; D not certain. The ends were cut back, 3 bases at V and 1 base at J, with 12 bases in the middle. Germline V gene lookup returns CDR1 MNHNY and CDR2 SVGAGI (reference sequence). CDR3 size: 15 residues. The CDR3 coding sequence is TGTGCCAGCAGTTATTGGAGAGGAGCGAACACTGAAGCTTTCTTT. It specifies CASSYWRGANTEAFF.

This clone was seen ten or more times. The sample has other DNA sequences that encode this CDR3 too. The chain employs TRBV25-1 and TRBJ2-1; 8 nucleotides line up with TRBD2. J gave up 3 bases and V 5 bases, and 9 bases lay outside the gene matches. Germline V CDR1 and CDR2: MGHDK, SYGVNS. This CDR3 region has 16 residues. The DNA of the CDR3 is TGTGCCAGCAGTCCGGCCGGGACTAGGGGCTACAATGAGCAGTTCTTC. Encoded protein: CASSPAGTRGYNEQFF.

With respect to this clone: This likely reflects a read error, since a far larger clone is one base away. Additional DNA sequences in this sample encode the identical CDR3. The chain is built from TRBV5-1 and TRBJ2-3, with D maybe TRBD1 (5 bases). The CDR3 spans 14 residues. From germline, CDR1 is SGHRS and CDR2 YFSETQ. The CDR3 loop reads CASLRGGSTDTQYF. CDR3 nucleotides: TGCGCCAGCTTAAGGGGCGGTAGCACAGATACACAGTATTTT. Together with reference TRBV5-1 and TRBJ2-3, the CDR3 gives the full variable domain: KAGVTQTPRYLIKTRGQQVTLSCSPISGHRSVSWYQQTPGQGLQFLFEYFSETQRNKGNFPGRFSGRQFSNSRSEMNVSTLELGDSALYLCASLRGGSTDTQYFGPGTRLTVL.

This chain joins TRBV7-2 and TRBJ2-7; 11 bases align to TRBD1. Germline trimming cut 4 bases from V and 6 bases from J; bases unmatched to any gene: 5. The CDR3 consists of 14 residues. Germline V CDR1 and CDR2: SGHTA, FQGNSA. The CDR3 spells CASSSPGQGVEQYF. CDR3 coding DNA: TGTGCCAGCAGCTCACCGGGACAGGGGGTCGAGCAGTACTTC.

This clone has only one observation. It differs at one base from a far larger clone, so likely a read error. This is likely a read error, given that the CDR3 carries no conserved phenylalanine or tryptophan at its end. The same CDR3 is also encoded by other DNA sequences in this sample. In DNA form, the CDR3 reads TGCAGCGTCCCTGCAACAGGGGACATCTACTATGGCTACACCTTA. Protein product: CSVPATGDIYYGYTL. The rearrangement joins TRBV29-1 to TRBJ1-2; 7 positions agree with TRBD1. The CDR3 covers 15 residues. Trimming removed 6 bases from V and 3 bases from J; junction bases left unmatched: 13. Germline values: CDR1 SQVTM, CDR2 ANQGSEA.

In DNA, the CDR3 is TGTGCCATCAGTCCCTCGTTGAACACCGGGGAGCTGTTTTTT. It encodes CAISPSLNTGELFF. The chain recombines TRBV10-3 with TRBJ2-2; the D is unclear. The CDR3 loop spans 14 amino acids. CDR1 is ENHRY, CDR2 SYGVKD, per germline. Between the trimmed V and J ends, which lost 5 bases and 1 base, there was a span of 8 bases.

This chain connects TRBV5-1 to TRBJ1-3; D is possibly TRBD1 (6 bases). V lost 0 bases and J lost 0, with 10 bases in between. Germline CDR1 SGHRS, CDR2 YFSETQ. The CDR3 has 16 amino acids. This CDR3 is CASSLGDIFSGNTIYF. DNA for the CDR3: TGCGCCAGCAGCTTGGGGGACATCTTCTCTGGAAACACCATATATTTT.

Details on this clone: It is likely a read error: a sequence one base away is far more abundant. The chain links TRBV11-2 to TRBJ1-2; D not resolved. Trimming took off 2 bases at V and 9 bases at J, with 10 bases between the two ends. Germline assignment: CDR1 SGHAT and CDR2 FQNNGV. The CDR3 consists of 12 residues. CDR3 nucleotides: TGTGCCAGCAGCTTAACAGCATATAGCTACACCTTC. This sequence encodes CASSLTAYSYTF.

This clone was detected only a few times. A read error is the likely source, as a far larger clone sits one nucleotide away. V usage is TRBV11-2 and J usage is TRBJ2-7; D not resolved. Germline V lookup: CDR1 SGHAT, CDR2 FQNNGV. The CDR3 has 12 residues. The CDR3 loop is CASSRWGYERYF. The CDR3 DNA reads TGTGCCAGCAGCCGGTGGGGTTACGAGCGGTACTTC.

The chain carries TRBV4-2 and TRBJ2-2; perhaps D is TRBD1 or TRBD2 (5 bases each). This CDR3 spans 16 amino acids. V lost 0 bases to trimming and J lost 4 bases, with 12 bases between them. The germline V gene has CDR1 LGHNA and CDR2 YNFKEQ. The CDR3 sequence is CASSQEGVGSTGELFF. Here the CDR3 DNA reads TGTGCCAGCAGCCAAGAAGGGGTAGGGAGCACCGGGGAGCTGTTTTTT.

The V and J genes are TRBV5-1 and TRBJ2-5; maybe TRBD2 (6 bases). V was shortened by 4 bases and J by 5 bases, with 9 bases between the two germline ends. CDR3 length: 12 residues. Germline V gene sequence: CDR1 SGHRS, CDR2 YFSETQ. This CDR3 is CASSPEGETQYF. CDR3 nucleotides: TGCGCCAGCAGCCCGGAGGGGGAGACCCAGTACTTC.

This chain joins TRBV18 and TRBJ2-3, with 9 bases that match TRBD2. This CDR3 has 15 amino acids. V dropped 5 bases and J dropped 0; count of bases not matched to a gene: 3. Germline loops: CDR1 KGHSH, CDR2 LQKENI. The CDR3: CASSSTSGSTDTQYF. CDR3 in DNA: TGTGCCAGCTCATCGACTAGCGGAAGCACAGATACGCAGTATTTT.

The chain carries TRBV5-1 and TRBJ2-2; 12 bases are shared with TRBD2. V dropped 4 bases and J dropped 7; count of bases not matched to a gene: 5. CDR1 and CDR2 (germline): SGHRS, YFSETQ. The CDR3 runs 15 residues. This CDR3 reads CASSPTLAGGGELFF. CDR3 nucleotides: TGCGCCAGCAGCCCAACACTAGCGGGAGGCGGGGAGCTGTTTTTT.

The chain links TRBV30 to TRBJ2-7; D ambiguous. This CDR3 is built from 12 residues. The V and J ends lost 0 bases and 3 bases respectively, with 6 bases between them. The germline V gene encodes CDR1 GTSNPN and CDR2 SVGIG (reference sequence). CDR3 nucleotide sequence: TGTGCCTGGAGTGTCGGAGTCTACGAGCAGTACTTC. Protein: CAWSVGVYEQYF.

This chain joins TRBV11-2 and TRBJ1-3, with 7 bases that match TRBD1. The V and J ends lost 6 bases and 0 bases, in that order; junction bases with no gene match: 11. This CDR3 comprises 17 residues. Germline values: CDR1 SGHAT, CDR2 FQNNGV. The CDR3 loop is CASRTPGQKSSGNTIYF. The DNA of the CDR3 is TGTGCCAGCAGAACACCGGGACAGAAGAGCTCTGGAAACACCATATATTTT.

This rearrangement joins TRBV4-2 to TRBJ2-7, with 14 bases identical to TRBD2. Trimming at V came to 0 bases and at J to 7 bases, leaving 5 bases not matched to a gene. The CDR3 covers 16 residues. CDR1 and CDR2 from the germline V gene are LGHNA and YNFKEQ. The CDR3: CASSQDGTSGSSEQYF. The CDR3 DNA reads TGTGCCAGCAGCCAAGATGGGACTAGCGGGAGTTCAGAGCAGTACTTC.

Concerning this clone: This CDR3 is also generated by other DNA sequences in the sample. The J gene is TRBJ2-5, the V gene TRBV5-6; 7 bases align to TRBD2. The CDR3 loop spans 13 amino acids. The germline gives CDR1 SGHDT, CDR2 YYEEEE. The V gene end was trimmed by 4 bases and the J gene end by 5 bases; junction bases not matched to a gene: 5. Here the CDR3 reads CASSRGLGETQYF. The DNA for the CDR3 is TGTGCCAGCAGCCGAGGACTAGGGGAGACCCAGTACTTC.

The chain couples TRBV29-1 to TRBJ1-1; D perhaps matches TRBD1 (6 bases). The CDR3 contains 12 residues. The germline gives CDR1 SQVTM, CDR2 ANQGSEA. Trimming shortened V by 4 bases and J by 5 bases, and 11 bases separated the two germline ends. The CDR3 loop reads CSVGGGKTEAFF. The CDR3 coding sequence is TGCAGCGTTGGAGGGGGGAAGACTGAAGCTTTCTTT. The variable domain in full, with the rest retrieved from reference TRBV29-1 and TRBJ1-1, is SAVISQKPSRDICQRGTSLTIQCQVDSQVTMMFWYRQQPGQSLTLIATANQGSEATYESGFVIDKFPISRPNLTFSTLTVSNMSPEDSSIYLCSVGGGKTEAFFGQGTRLTVV.